These T cell receptor beta chains were read from a single sample in a study of blood T cell repertoires in COVID-19. Assay used: immunoSEQ multiplex PCR; TCRdb lists only in-frame clones, some missing. The table has roughly 260,000 clones, roughly nine tenths seen once. The sequencing sample was made of PBMCs or T cells enriched from blood (not recorded which). These TCRs come from a human donor in a cohort exposed to, infected with or recovered from COVID-19 (not recorded which). The donor label of this sample is uncertain. Each CDR3 is given with its conserved first and last residue. Fields, in order: D gene, J gene, clone size, V gene, CDR3 DNA, CDR3 protein. D genes are given only for firm matches. Size values are once, few and many counts, or a class for expanded clones, and some rows have none.

>-|TRBJ1-2|-|TRBV18
TGTGCCAGCTCACCAGGGGCAGCGACTAACTATGGCTACACCTTC
CASSPGAATNYGYTF
>TRBD2|TRBJ2-7|-|TRBV19
TGTGCCAGTAGTATACTAGCGGGGGCCTCCCAGGACGAGCAGTACTTC
CASSILAGASQDEQYF
>TRBD2|TRBJ2-7|-|TRBV30
TGTGCCTGGAGTGTACTAGCGGGGAATAACGAGCAGTACTTC
CAWSVLAGNNEQYF
>-|TRBJ2-1|once|TRBV2
TGTGCCAGCTCCGGGATCAAGAGATATGAGCAGTTCTTC
CASSGIKRYEQFF
>-|TRBJ1-5|-|TRBV19
TGTGCCAGTAGTATTCAGGTGCTCGGGGGGTCCCAGCATTTT
CASSIQVLGGSQHF
>-|TRBJ1-1|-|TRBV18
TGTGCCAGCTCACCACCGGGCAGGGGAAACACTGAAGCTTTCTTT
CASSPPGRGNTEAFF
>TRBD1|TRBJ1-2|-|TRBV7-9
TGTGCCAGCAGTTTCACAGGGGGCGATGGCTACACCTTC
CASSFTGGDGYTF
>TRBD1|TRBJ1-1|-|TRBV10-2
TGCGCCAGCAGTGCCCCCGGGACAGCAGAAGCTTTCTTT
CASSAPGTAEAFF
>TRBD1|TRBJ1-2|-|TRBV5-1
TGCGCCAGCAGCACGGGACAGGACTATGGCTACACCTTC
CASSTGQDYGYTF
>TRBD1|TRBJ1-3|-|TRBV9
TGTGCCAGCAGCTCCGGACAGGCCTCTGGAAACACCATATATTTT
CASSSGQASGNTIYF
>-|TRBJ1-5|-|TRBV15
TGTGCCACCAGCAGAGAAGGGGGCAATCAGCCCCAGCATTTT
CATSREGGNQPQHF
>-|TRBJ1-5|-|TRBV2
TGTGCCAGCAGTGTATATAGCAATCAGCCCCAGCATTTT
CASSVYSNQPQHF
>TRBD1|TRBJ2-7|-|TRBV30
TGTGCCTGGAGCACCCAGGACAGGGGCGAGCAGTACTTC
CAWSTQDRGEQYF
>-|TRBJ1-5|-|TRBV11-3
TGTGCCAGCAGCTTTTTCCGGCTCCGGGCGGGGGACGGGAGCAATCAGCCCCAGCATTTT
CASSFFRLRAGDGSNQPQHF
>-|TRBJ1-1|-|TRBV7-2
TGTGCCAGCAGCTTTGTTTCGGGACAGAACACTGAAGCTTTCTTT
CASSFVSGQNTEAFF
>-|TRBJ2-2|-|TRBV3-1/TRBV3-2
TGTGCCAGCAGCCAATATGAACGGTCCACCGGGGAGCTGTTTTTT
CASSQYERSTGELFF
>-|TRBJ1-1|-|TRBV6-2/TRBV6-3
TGTGCCAGCAGTTACGTTGGTGCGCTTGAAGCTTTCTTT
CASSYVGALEAFF
>-|TRBJ1-2|-|TRBV12-3/TRBV12-4
TGTGCCAGCAGTTCGTCGCGGTCGGGCTACACCTTC
CASSSSRSGYTF
>-|TRBJ1-5|-|TRBV9
TGTGCCAGCAGCGTAGCAGGGGGCAATCAGCCCCAGCATTTT
CASSVAGGNQPQHF
>TRBD1|TRBJ1-5|-|TRBV19
TGTGCCAGTAGTATCCAGGGGGCAAATCAGCCCCAGCATTTT
CASSIQGANQPQHF
>-|TRBJ1-5|-|TRBV3-1/TRBV3-2
TGTGCCAGCAGCCAAGTGGCGGGACTAAATCAGCCCCAGCATTTT
CASSQVAGLNQPQHF
>-|TRBJ1-3|-|TRBV20-1
TGCAGTGCTAGTAACCCAGTACATGGCCACCTCGGAAACACCATATATTTT
CSASNPVHGHLGNTIYF
>-|TRBJ1-5|-|TRBV9
TGTGCCAGCAGCGGAGGGGGACAGCCCCAGCATTTT
CASSGGGQPQHF
>-|TRBJ1-1|-|TRBV18
TGTGCCAGCTCACCCGGTTTGCTTCCGCAAACTGAAGCTTTCTTT
CASSPGLLPQTEAFF
>-|TRBJ2-5|-|TRBV10-3
TGTGCCATCAGTGATGCAGGGGTTAGCCAAGAGACCCAGTACTTC
CAISDAGVSQETQYF
>TRBD2|TRBJ2-5|-|TRBV4-2
TGTGCCAGCAGCCGAGACATGGGACTAGCGGGGGGACCCTCGGAGACCCAGTACTTC
CASSRDMGLAGGPSETQYF
>TRBD1|TRBJ1-1|-|TRBV9
TGTGCCAGCAGCGGCGGGACAGCGAACACTGAAGCTTTCTTT
CASSGGTANTEAFF
>TRBD1|TRBJ1-1|-|TRBV18
TGTGCCAGCTCACCGACAGGGGGTAACACTGAAGCTTTCTTT
CASSPTGGNTEAFF